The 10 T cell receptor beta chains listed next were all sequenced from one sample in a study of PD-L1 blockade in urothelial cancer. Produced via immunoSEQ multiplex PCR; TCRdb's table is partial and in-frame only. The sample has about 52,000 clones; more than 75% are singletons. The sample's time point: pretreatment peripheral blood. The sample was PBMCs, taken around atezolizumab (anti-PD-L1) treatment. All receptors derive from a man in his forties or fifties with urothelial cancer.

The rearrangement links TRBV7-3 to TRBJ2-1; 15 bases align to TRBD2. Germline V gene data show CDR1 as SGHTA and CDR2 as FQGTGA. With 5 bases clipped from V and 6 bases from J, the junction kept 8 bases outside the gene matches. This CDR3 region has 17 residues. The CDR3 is CASSDGTSGGLVNEQFF. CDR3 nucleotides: TGTGCCAGCAGCGATGGGACTAGCGGGGGGTTGGTCAATGAGCAGTTCTTC.

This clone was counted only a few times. The DNA for the CDR3 is TGTGCCAGCAGTGCTTTCCGGGCTGGGGCCAACGTCCTGACTTTC. Protein sequence: CASSAFRAGANVLTF. The rearrangement links TRBV25-1 to TRBJ2-6; D not certain. With 4 bases removed from V and 2 bases from J, the gap between germline ends came to 9 bases. Germline CDR1 reads MGHDK; CDR2 reads SYGVNS. CDR3 size: 15 residues.

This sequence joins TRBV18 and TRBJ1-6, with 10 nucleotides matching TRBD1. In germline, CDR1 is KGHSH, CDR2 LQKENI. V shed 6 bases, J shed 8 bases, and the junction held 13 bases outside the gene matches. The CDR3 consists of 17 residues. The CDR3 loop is CASSSSRQGARDSPLHF. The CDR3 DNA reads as TGTGCCAGCTCCTCCTCCAGACAGGGGGCGAGAGATTCACCCCTCCACTTT.

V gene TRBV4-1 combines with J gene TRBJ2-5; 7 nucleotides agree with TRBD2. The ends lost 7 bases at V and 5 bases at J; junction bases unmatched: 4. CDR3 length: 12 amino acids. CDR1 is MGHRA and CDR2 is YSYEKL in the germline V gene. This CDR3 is CASKGGAETQYF. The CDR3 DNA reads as TGCGCCAGCAAGGGAGGGGCGGAGACCCAGTACTTC.

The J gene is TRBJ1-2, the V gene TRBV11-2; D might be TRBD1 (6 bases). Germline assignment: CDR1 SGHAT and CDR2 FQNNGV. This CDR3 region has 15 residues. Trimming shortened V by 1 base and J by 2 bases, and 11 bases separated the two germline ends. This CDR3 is CASSLGPGVNYGYTF. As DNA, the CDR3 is TGTGCCAGCAGCTTAGGCCCAGGGGTCAACTATGGCTACACCTTC.

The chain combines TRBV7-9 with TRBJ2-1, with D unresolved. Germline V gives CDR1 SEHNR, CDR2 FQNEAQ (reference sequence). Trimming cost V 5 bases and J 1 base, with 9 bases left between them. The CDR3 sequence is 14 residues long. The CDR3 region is CASSPPRSYNEQFF. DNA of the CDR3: TGTGCCAGCAGCCCACCGCGTTCCTACAATGAGCAGTTCTTC.

CDR3 sequence: CAWSGGQGIQPQHF. CDR3 bases: TGTGCCTGGAGTGGGGGACAGGGGATCCAGCCCCAGCATTTT. The chain joins TRBV30 to TRBJ1-5; 10 bases agree with TRBD1. This CDR3 contains 14 residues. V dropped 1 base and J dropped 7; count of bases not matched to a gene: 4. Germline-derived CDR1 and CDR2 are GTSNPN and SVGIG (reference sequence).

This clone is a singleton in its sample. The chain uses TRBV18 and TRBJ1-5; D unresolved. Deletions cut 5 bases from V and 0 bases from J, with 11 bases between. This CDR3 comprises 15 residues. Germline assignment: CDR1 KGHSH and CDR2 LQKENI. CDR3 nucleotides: TGTGCCAGCTCAGCGGGTAGAAGTAGCAATCAGCCCCAGCATTTT. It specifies CASSAGRSSNQPQHF.

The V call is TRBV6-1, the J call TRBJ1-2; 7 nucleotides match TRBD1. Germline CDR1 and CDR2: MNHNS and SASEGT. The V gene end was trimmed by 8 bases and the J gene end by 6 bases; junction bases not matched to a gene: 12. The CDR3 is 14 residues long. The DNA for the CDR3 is TGTGCCAGCTCGACTGCACAGGGGTTGAATGGCTACACCTTC. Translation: CASSTAQGLNGYTF.

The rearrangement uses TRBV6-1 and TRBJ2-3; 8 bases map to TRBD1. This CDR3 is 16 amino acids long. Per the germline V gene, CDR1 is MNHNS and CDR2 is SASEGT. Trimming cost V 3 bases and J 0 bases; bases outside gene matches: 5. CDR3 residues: CASSDRSGGSTDTQYF. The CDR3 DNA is TGTGCCAGCAGTGACCGCTCAGGGGGCAGCACAGATACGCAGTATTTT.